This TCR beta chain was obtained from a study of human T cells and chemical hapten exposure. Each CDR3 protein is one row after TCRdb ran MiXCR on the 5' RACE reads. The sample consists of about 81,000 distinct CDR3 sequences, 15% to 20% of them appearing once. V lost 5 bases and J 6 bases, leaving 21 bases between the germline ends. The CDR3 is 16 amino acids. Germline CDR1 MNHEY, CDR2 SMNVEV (reference sequence). Whole blood, unfractionated, served as the material for total RNA extraction. The genes are TRBV27 and TRBJ2-3; no definite D call. The TCR originated in a female donor in good health. CDR3 nucleotides: TGTGCCAGCAGTCCAGGACGTAGCTGGGCAGTGGATACGCAGTATTTT. This translates into CASSPGRSWAVDTQYF.